Shown below are 24 T cell receptor beta chains from a single sample sequenced in a study of blood T cell repertoires in COVID-19. Generated by immunoSEQ multiplex PCR, the TCRdb table keeps only in-frame clones and is missing some. The sample shows some 140,000 clones, roughly four fifths of them seen only once. What was sequenced was peripheral blood. These receptors were taken from a man at least 80 years old with acute or convalescent COVID-19.

This clone was observed a handful of times. The chain joins TRBV19 to TRBJ1-1; 7 bases align to TRBD1. The CDR3 is made up of 14 amino acids. Per germline, CDR1 LNHDA and CDR2 SQIVND (reference sequence). The junction had 5 bases not matched to a gene; V was cut back by 7 bases and J by 0 bases. This chain's CDR3 is CASTPTGMNTEAFF. The CDR3 nucleotides are TGTGCCAGTACCCCGACAGGGATGAACACTGAAGCTTTCTTT.

The CDR3 loop reads CASSSYRARDTQYF. The CDR3 coding sequence is TGTGCCAGCAGTTCTTACAGGGCGAGAGATACGCAGTATTTT. The chain carries TRBV28 and TRBJ2-3; TRBD1 is a possible D gene (6 bases). The germline V and J ends were trimmed by 4 bases and 5 bases, with 13 bases remaining between them. From germline, CDR1 is MDHEN and CDR2 SYDVKM. This CDR3 comprises 14 residues. Filled out from reference TRBV28 and TRBJ2-3, the complete variable domain reads DVKVTQSSRYLVKRTGEKVFLECVQDMDHENMFWYRQDPGLGLRLIYFSYDVKMKEKGDIPEGYSVSREKKERFSLILESASTNQTSMYLCASSSYRARDTQYFGPGTRLTVL.

The chain carries TRBV12-5 and TRBJ2-7, with D maybe TRBD2 (5 bases). Trimming removed 3 bases from V and 3 bases from J, with 9 bases in between. The length of the CDR3 is 13 residues. CDR1 and CDR2 from the germline V gene are LGHNT and FRNRAP. The CDR3 reads CASGFAEGYEQYF. CDR3 DNA: TGTGCTAGTGGTTTCGCAGAGGGCTACGAGCAGTACTTC.

The chain employs TRBV21-1 and TRBJ1-2; TRBD1, the D gene given by the table, was not confirmed from the DNA. TRBV21-1 is classified as a pseudogene. The CDR3 contains 11 residues. Here the CDR3 reads CASSNREPYTF. As DNA, the CDR3 is TGTGCCAGCAGCAACAGGGAACCCTACACCTTC.

The J gene is TRBJ2-6, the V gene TRBV11-3; 7 bases fit TRBD1. V shed 5 bases and J 2 bases; nucleotides not matched to a gene: 3. Looked up from germline, CDR1 is SGHNT and CDR2 is YENEEA. The CDR3 covers 15 residues. CDR3 coding DNA: TGTGCCAGCAGCGCCGACAGGGCTGGGGCCAACGTCCTGACTTTC. Protein product: CASSADRAGANVLTF.

The V gene is TRBV18, the J gene TRBJ2-1, with 11 positions matching TRBD1. Germline CDR1 is KGHSH and CDR2 is LQKENI. J lost 12 bases, V lost 3 bases, and 7 bases had no gene match. The length of the CDR3 is 14 residues. CDR3 loop: CASSPGQGALGQFF. CDR3 DNA sequence: TGTGCCAGCTCACCCGGACAGGGGGCTCTTGGGCAGTTCTTC. The full variable domain, rest sourced from reference TRBV18 and TRBJ2-1, is NAGVMQNPRHLVRRRGQEARLRCSPMKGHSHVYWYRQLPEEGLKFMVYLQKENIIDESGMPKERFSAEFPKEGPSILRIQQVVRGDSAAYFCASSPGQGALGQFFGPGTRLTVL.

The CDR3 coding sequence is TGTGCCAGCAAGGCAGGGAAGAACACTGAAGCTTTCTTT. Translation gives CASKAGKNTEAFF. V is TRBV25-1 and J is TRBJ1-1, with a weak D call TRBD1 (5 bases). The V end lost 7 bases, the J end lost 1 base, and 10 bases lay between the germline ends. Germline-derived CDR1 and CDR2 are MGHDK and SYGVNS. This CDR3 spans 13 amino acids.

This clone was seen at least ten times. The chain uses TRBV4-1 and TRBJ1-2; D not resolved. The V and J ends lost 0 bases and 4 bases respectively, with 9 bases between them. Germline CDR1 is MGHRA and CDR2 is YSYEKL. The CDR3 length is 14 residues. The CDR3 here is CASSQDRASYGYTF. For the CDR3, the DNA is TGCGCCAGCAGCCAAGATCGAGCTAGCTATGGCTACACCTTC.

The chain combines TRBV6-6 with TRBJ2-7; TRBD2 is a possible D gene (6 bases). Germline-derived CDR1 and CDR2 are MNHNY and SVGAGI (reference sequence). V was clipped by 7 bases and J by 0 bases, with 13 bases between them. The CDR3 consists of 14 residues. This chain's CDR3 is CASTRAGRSYEQYF. The DNA for the CDR3 is TGTGCCAGCACCCGAGCGGGCCGCTCCTACGAGCAGTACTTC.

This clone occurred once. This chain links TRBV14 with TRBJ1-1; the D is unclear. The CDR3 has 13 amino acids. V lost 1 base, J lost 10 bases, and 13 bases lay in between. Germline CDR1 reads SGHDN; CDR2 reads FVKESK. CDR3 in DNA: TGTGCCAGCAGCCAAGGGCAGATCAGAAGAGCTTTCTTT. Residues: CASSQGQIRRAFF.

V gene TRBV19 combines with J gene TRBJ1-1; D not resolved. Germline V lookup: CDR1 LNHDA, CDR2 SQIVND (reference sequence). This CDR3 has 14 amino acids. Trimming cost V 0 bases and J 6 bases, with 11 bases left between them. This CDR3 reads CASSIDRGEPEAFF. CDR3 DNA sequence: TGTGCCAGTAGTATAGATCGTGGGGAGCCTGAAGCTTTCTTT.

The chain couples TRBV6-5 to TRBJ1-4; D call uncertain. CDR3 length equals 14 residues. V dropped 2 bases and J dropped 3 bases, with 7 bases sitting between them. Germline CDR1 reads MNHEY; CDR2 reads SVGAGI. The CDR3 sequence: CASSYGQANEKLFF. CDR3 DNA sequence: TGTGCCAGCAGTTACGGGCAGGCTAATGAAAAACTGTTTTTT.

The chain joins TRBV7-9 to TRBJ2-3; D not certain. The CDR3 is 16 residues long. In germline, CDR1 is SEHNR, CDR2 FQNEAQ (reference sequence). Trimming cost V 6 bases and J 5 bases, with 21 bases left between them. CDR3 protein: CASSSIASYGEDTQYF. The CDR3, as DNA: TGTGCCAGCAGTTCTATAGCTTCTTATGGAGAAGATACGCAGTATTTT.

This chain uses TRBV19 with TRBJ2-7, with TRBD2 identical over 7 bases. This CDR3 region has 13 residues. Trimming cost V 6 bases and J 0 bases; bases outside gene matches: 2. CDR1 and CDR2 (germline): LNHDA, SQIVND (reference sequence). The CDR3 DNA reads as TGTGCCAGTAGCGCGGGAGTCTCCTACGAGCAGTACTTC. Translating it yields CASSAGVSYEQYF.

As DNA, the CDR3 is TGCAGCGCACGGACAGCTCCCCAAGAGACCCAGTACTTC. This translates into CSARTAPQETQYF. The chain employs TRBV29-1 and TRBJ2-5, with D perhaps matching TRBD1 (6 bases). Trimming stripped 7 bases from V and 1 base from J, with 13 bases between. This CDR3 is 13 amino acids long. The V gene's germline CDR1 is SQVTM and CDR2 ANQGSEA.

This chain links TRBV7-3 with TRBJ2-1; 11 bases are a match to TRBD2. CDR1 SGHTA and CDR2 FQGTGA come from the germline V gene. With V trimmed by 5 bases and J by 1 base, 1 base remained unmatched. This CDR3 has 15 residues. DNA for the CDR3: TGTGCCAGCAGCACTAGCGGGGGATCCTACAATGAGCAGTTCTTC. Translation: CASSTSGGSYNEQFF. The full variable domain, with the rest looked up from reference TRBV7-3 and TRBJ2-1, is GAGVSQTPSNKVTEKGKYVELRCDPISGHTALYWYRQSLGQGPEFLIYFQGTGAADDSGLPNDRFFAVRPEGSVSTLKIQRTERGDSAVYLCASSTSGGSYNEQFFGPGTRLTVL.

This CDR3 is CASSLGQNSPLHF. The CDR3 nucleotides read TGTGCCAGCAGCTTGGGACAGAATTCACCCCTCCACTTT. This chain connects TRBV7-2 to TRBJ1-6, with 7 bases fitting TRBD1. J was trimmed by 7 bases and V by 3 bases; bases with no gene match: 0. From germline, CDR1 is SGHTA and CDR2 FQGNSA. This CDR3 contains 13 residues.

The chain recombines TRBV5-1 with TRBJ2-2; 7 bases agree with TRBD1. This CDR3 is built from 14 residues. Per the germline V gene, CDR1 is SGHRS and CDR2 is YFSETQ. The CDR3 nucleotides read TGCGCGAGCCGGACAGGAGCAATAGGCGGGGAGCTGTTTTTT. This encodes CASRTGAIGGELFF.

This chain links TRBV11-3 with TRBJ2-3; 8 bases match TRBD2. The V and J ends lost 2 bases and 0 bases, in that order; junction bases with no gene match: 1. The CDR3 extends over 15 amino acids. The germline V gene encodes CDR1 SGHNT and CDR2 YENEEA. CDR3 DNA sequence: TGTGCCAGCAGCTTAAGCGGGGGTAGCACAGATACGCAGTATTTT. Amino acids: CASSLSGGSTDTQYF.

V and J are TRBV28 and TRBJ2-1; D ambiguous. Germline V CDR1 and CDR2: MDHEN, SYDVKM. The V end was cut by 5 bases, the J end by 10 bases, with 12 bases between. CDR3 length: 12 residues. CDR3 bases: TGTGCCAGCAGTCTTACCACGGAGGAGCAGTTCTTC. It translates to CASSLTTEEQFF.

V and J are TRBV5-1 and TRBJ1-6; 7 nucleotides line up with TRBD1. This CDR3 contains 14 residues. CDR1 and CDR2 (germline): SGHRS, YFSETQ. Trimming cost V 6 bases and J 7 bases; bases outside gene matches: 7. CDR3 amino acids: CASTQGQQNSPLHF. As DNA, the CDR3 is TGCGCCAGCACCCAGGGACAGCAGAATTCACCCCTCCACTTT.

The chain is built from TRBV18 and TRBJ1-6, with 10 bases identical to TRBD1. This CDR3 has 15 residues. Germline assignment: CDR1 KGHSH and CDR2 LQKENI. V gave up 4 bases and J gave up 5 bases; unmatched junction bases: 2. CDR3 sequence (DNA): TGTGCCAGCTCACGCGGACAGGGGGATAATTCACCCCTCCACTTT. This sequence encodes CASSRGQGDNSPLHF.

The rearrangement joins TRBV5-1 to TRBJ2-3; D gene uncertain. V was pared by 2 bases and J by 6 bases, with 7 bases between. Germline loops: CDR1 SGHRS, CDR2 YFSETQ. The CDR3 runs 12 residues. This CDR3 is CASSFPSDTQYF. The CDR3, as DNA: TGCGCCAGCAGCTTTCCCTCGGATACGCAGTATTTT. Complete variable domain (other parts from reference TRBV5-1 and TRBJ2-3): KAGVTQTPRYLIKTRGQQVTLSCSPISGHRSVSWYQQTPGQGLQFLFEYFSETQRNKGNFPGRFSGRQFSNSRSEMNVSTLELGDSALYLCASSFPSDTQYFGPGTRLTVL.

This clone was counted a few times. The chain employs TRBV19 and TRBJ2-1, with 7 bases lining up with TRBD2. J lost 1 base, V lost 5 bases, and 11 bases had no gene match. Germline V lookup: CDR1 LNHDA, CDR2 SQIVND (reference sequence). This CDR3 contains 17 residues. CDR3 in amino acids: CASSARLLAASYNEQFF. The CDR3 DNA reads as TGTGCCAGTAGTGCCCGCCTTCTAGCGGCGTCCTACAATGAGCAGTTCTTC.